This T cell receptor beta chain emerged from a study of T cell responses to AZD1222 COVID-19 vaccine. Study-level findings and limits: Sampled repertoires all dated from after the peak T cell response. Donors, mostly white British, included more females; clonal diversity was possibly underestimated.

J gave up 6 bases and V 5 bases, and 14 bases lay outside the gene matches. Germline values: CDR1 MNHEY, CDR2 SMNVEV (reference sequence). The CDR3 covers 16 residues. Pooled in the analysis were second doses at about 4 or about 12 weeks. Clones were sequenced by immunoSEQ multiplex PCR, and TCRdb holds only the in-frame ones, with some missing. The table has about 42,000 clones, roughly 88% seen once. For this clone: Its antigen is not known.

This receptor was taken from an adult who received the AZD1222 COVID-19 vaccine. The sequencing used peripheral blood, collected 28 days after the second AZD1222 dose. The rearrangement joins TRBV27 to TRBJ2-7, with TRBD1 matching 9 bases. CDR3: CASSAHLGTGLGEQYF. In DNA form, the CDR3 reads TGTGCCAGCAGTGCACACCTCGGGACAGGGCTGGGCGAGCAGTACTTC.